This is a list of T cell receptor beta chains from one sample in a study of T cells after yellow fever vaccination. From the 5' RACE reads, TCRdb called clonotypes with MiXCR, one entry per CDR3 protein. This table holds around 500,000 distinct CDR3 sequences, about a fifth found once. Sequenced here: PBMCs, sampled approximately 22 days after the first yellow fever vaccination. The receptors were sampled from a man younger than 35 who received the YFV17D yellow fever vaccine. CDR3s include the opening cysteine and the closing phenylalanine or tryptophan. A D gene is named only where the DNA matches it firmly. The listing skips clone size in some rows; elsewhere it reads once, few, many or a size class.

J	D	size	V	DNA	CDR3
TRBJ2-3	TRBD2	few	TRBV5-1	TGCGCCAGCAGCTTGGTGCTAGCGGGGTCTGATACGCAGTATTTT	CASSLVLAGSDTQYF
TRBJ1-6	TRBD1	NA	TRBV27	TGTGCCAGCAGTTTATTGGGGACAGGGGTTTCACCCCTCCACTTT	CASSLLGTGVSPLHF
TRBJ2-2	NA	few	TRBV5-1	TGCGCCAGCAGCTTGGGATTACAAGGGGAGCTGTTTTTT	CASSLGLQGELFF
TRBJ2-2	NA	few	TRBV29-1	TGCAGCGTGACAAACCGTTTTTACGGGGAGCTGTTTTTT	CSVTNRFYGELFF
TRBJ2-1	NA	few	TRBV5-1	TGCGCCAGCAGCCCCCGGGGGGCTAGTACCAATGAGCAGTTCTTC	CASSPRGASTNEQFF
TRBJ2-1	NA	many	TRBV6-5	TGTGCCAGCAGACTCGGGTCGGGACGGGGGAACAATGAGCAGTTCTTC	CASRLGSGRGNNEQFF
TRBJ2-1	NA	few	TRBV28	TGTGCCAGCAGCCAGGTTCGTAGCTCCTACAATGAGCAGTTCTTC	CASSQVRSSYNEQFF
TRBJ2-2	TRBD1	NA	TRBV3-1	TGTGCCATCTCGGACAGGGGAAGGTTCGGGGAGCTGTTTTTT	CAISDRGRFGELFF
TRBJ2-4	NA	NA	TRBV9	TGTGCCAGCAGCGAAGTTCTGCTCCACATTCAGTACTTC	CASSEVLLHIQYF
TRBJ1-5	TRBD1	few	TRBV5-6	TGTGCCAGCAGCTTAAGGGACAGGGTGGGCCAGCCCCAGCATTTT	CASSLRDRVGQPQHF
TRBJ2-7	NA	few	TRBV5-6	TGTGCCAGCAGCTTGGCAGGTCCATCCCCGACCCCCTACGAGCAGTACTTC	CASSLAGPSPTPYEQYF
TRBJ1-1	TRBD1	few	TRBV5-1	TGCGCCAGCAGCTACGTAATTGTTCCGGGACAGGGGAACACTGAAGCTTTCTTT	CASSYVIVPGQGNTEAFF
TRBJ2-7	NA	few	TRBV4-1	TGCGCCAGCAGCCAAGGCCGGGCCGCTGGCTACGAGCAGTACTTC	CASSQGRAAGYEQYF
TRBJ2-5	NA	NA	TRBV7-3	TGTGCCAGCAGCTTAGAAGGACTACCGCGGGAGACCCAGTACTTC	CASSLEGLPRETQYF
TRBJ1-4	TRBD1	few	TRBV10-3	TGTGCAATCACGGCCGGACAGGGCTTTGAAAAACTGTTTTTT	CAITAGQGFEKLFF